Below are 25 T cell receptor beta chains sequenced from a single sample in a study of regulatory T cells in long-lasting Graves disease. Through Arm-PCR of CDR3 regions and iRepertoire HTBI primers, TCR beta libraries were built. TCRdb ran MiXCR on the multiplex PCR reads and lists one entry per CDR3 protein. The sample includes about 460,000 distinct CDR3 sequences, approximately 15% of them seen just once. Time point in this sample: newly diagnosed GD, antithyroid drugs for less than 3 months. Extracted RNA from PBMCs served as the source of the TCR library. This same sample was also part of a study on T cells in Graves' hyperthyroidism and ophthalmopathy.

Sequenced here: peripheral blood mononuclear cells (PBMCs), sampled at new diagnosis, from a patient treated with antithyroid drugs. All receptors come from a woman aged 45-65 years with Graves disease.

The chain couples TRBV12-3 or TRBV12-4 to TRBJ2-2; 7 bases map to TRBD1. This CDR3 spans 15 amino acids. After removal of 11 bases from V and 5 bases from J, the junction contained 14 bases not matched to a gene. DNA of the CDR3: TGTGCCGGCACCAGGGACAGCGGTACGACCGGGGAGCTGTTTTTT. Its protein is CAGTRDSGTTGELFF.

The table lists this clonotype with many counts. The CDR3 spells CASESGQGKYGYTF. CDR3 in DNA: TGTGCCAGCGAAAGTGGGCAGGGGAAGTATGGCTACACCTTC. The J gene is TRBJ1-2, the V gene TRBV6-1; D is perhaps TRBD1 (6 bases). The CDR3 runs 14 residues. V was shortened by 8 bases and J by 5 bases, with 18 bases between the two germline ends. Germline loops: CDR1 MNHNS, CDR2 SASEGT.

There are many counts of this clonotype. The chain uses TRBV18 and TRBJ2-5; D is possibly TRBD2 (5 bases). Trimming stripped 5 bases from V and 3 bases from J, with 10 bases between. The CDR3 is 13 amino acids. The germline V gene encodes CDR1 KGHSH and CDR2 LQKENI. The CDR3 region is CASSKGVEETQYF. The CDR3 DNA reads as TGTGCCAGCTCAAAGGGAGTGGAAGAGACCCAGTACTTC.

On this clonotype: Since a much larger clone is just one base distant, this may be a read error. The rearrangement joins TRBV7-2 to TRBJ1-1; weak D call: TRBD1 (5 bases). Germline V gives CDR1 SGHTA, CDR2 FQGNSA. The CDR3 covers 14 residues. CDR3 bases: TGTGCCGGCAGCAAACGACAGACAGAACTTGAAGCTTTCTTT. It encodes CAGSKRQTELEAFF.

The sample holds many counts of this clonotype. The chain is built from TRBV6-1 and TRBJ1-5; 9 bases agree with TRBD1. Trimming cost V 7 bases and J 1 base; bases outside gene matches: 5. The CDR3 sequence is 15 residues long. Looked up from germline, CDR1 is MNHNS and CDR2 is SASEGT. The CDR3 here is CASTPGQGSNQPQHF. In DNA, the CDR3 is TGTGCCAGCACCCCGGGACAGGGAAGCAATCAGCCCCAGCATTTT.

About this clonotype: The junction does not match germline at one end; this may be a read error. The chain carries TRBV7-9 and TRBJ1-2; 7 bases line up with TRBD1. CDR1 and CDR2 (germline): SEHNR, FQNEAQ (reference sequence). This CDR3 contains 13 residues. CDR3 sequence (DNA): TGCGCCACCGCTGGGACAGCAGGTTATGGCTACACCTTC. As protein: CATAGTAGYGYTF.

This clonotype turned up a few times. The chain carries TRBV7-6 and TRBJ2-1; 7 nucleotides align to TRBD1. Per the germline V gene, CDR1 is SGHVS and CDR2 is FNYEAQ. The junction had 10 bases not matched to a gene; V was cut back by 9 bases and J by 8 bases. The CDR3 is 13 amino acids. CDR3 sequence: CASAKGAEDEQFF. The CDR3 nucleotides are TGTGCCAGTGCCAAGGGGGCTGAGGATGAGCAGTTCTTC.

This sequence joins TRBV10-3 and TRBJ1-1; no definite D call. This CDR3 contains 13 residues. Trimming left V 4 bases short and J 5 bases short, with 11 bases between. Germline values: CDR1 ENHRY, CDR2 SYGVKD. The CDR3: CAISGPGVTEAFF. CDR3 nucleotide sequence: TGTGCCATCAGTGGGCCTGGGGTGACTGAAGCTTTCTTT.

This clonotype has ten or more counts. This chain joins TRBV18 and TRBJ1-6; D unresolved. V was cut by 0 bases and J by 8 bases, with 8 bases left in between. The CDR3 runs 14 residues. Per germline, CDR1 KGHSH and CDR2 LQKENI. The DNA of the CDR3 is TGTGCCAGCTCACCACCGAGGCGGGATTCACCCCTCCACTTT. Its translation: CASSPPRRDSPLHF.

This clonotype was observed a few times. CDR3 protein: CASSLGGGQYF. The CDR3 DNA follows: TGTGCCAGCAGTTTAGGGGGGGGGCAGTACTTC. The rearrangement uses TRBV12-3 or TRBV12-4 and TRBJ2-5; TRBD2 matches at 7 bases. Trimming at V came to 1 base and at J to 11 bases, leaving 1 base not matched to a gene. This CDR3 region has 11 residues.

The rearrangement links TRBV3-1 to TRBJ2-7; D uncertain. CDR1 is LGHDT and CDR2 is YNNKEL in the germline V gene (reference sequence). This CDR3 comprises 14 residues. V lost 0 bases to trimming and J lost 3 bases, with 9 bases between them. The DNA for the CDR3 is TGTGCCAGCAGCCAAGATCCCCAGGTCTACGAGCAGTACTTC. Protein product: CASSQDPQVYEQYF.

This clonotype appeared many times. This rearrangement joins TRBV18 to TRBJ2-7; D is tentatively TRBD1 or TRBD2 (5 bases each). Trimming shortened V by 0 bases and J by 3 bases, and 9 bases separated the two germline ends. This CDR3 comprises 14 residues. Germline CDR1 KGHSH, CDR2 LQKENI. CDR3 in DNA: TGTGCCAGCTCACCACCGGGACCGCGCTACGAGCAGTACTTC. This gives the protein CASSPPGPRYEQYF.

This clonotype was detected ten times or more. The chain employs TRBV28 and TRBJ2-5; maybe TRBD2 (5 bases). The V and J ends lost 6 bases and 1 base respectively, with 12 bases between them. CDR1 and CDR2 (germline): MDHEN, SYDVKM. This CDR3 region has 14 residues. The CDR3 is CASSPTRLQETQYF. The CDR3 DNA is TGTGCCAGCAGCCCCACTAGACTCCAAGAGACCCAGTACTTC.

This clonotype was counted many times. This CDR3 is CASRATSTDTQYF. The CDR3 nucleotides are TGTGCCAGCAGAGCGACTAGCACAGATACGCAGTATTTT. The rearrangement uses TRBV27 and TRBJ2-3, with unresolved D. Between the trimmed V and J ends, which lost 6 bases and 0 bases, there was a span of 7 bases. Germline CDR1 reads MNHEY; CDR2 reads SMNVEV (reference sequence). The CDR3 extends over 13 amino acids.

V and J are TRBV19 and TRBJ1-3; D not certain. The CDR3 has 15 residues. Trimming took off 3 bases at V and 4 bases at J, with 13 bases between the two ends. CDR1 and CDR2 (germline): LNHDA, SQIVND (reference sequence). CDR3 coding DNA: TGTGCCAGTAGTATCGTTCGACCAAAAGGAAACACCATATATTTT. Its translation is CASSIVRPKGNTIYF.

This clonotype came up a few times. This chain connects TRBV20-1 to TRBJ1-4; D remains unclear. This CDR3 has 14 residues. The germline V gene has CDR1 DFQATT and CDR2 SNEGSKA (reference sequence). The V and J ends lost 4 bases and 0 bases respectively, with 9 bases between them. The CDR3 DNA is TGCAGTGCTACCGGATTGGCAACTAATGAAAAACTGTTTTTT. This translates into CSATGLATNEKLFF.

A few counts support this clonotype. The CDR3 DNA follows: TGTGCCAGCAGGTCGACAGCCCGATCGCAGTATTTT. Translating it yields CASRSTARSQYF. This chain links TRBV12-3 or TRBV12-4 with TRBJ2-3, with D possibly being TRBD1 (5 bases). This CDR3 spans 12 amino acids. V was clipped by 6 bases and J by 10 bases, with 14 bases between them.

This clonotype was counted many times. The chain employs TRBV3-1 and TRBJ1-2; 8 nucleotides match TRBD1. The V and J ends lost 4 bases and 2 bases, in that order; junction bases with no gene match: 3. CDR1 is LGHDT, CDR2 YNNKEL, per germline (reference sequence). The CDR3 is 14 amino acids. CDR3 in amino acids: CASSLTGGNYGYTF. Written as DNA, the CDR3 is TGTGCCAGCAGCCTTACAGGGGGAAACTATGGCTACACCTTC.

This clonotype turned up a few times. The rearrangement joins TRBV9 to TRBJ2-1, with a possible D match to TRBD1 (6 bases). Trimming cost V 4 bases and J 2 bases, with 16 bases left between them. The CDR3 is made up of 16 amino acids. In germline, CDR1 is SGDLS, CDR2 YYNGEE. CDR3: CASSMRVGATYNEQFF. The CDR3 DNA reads TGTGCCAGCAGCATGAGGGTGGGGGCGACCTACAATGAGCAGTTCTTC.

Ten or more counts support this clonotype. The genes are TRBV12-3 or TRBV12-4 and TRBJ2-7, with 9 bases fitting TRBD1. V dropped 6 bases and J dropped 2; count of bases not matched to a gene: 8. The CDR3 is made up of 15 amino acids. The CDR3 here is CASREGQGRTYEQYF. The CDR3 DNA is TGTGCCAGCAGAGAGGGACAGGGTAGAACCTACGAGCAGTACTTC.

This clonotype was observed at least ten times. As DNA, the CDR3 is TGCGCCAGCAGCTTGTCGACTAGCGGCGTCTACGAGCAGTACTTC. As protein: CASSLSTSGVYEQYF. The chain recombines TRBV5-1 with TRBJ2-7; 9 nucleotides agree with TRBD2. The CDR3 covers 15 residues. V dropped 1 base and J dropped 3; count of bases not matched to a gene: 5. CDR1 and CDR2 (germline): SGHRS, YFSETQ.

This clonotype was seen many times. CDR3 DNA sequence: TGTGCCACCAGCAGAGATCGGCAATTGAACACTGAAGCTTTCTTT. This codes for CATSRDRQLNTEAFF. V gene TRBV15 combines with J gene TRBJ1-1; unclear D gene. The CDR3 length is 15 residues. Germline CDR1 and CDR2: LNHNV and YYDKDF (reference sequence). Trimming took off 0 bases at V and 0 bases at J, with 8 bases between the two ends.

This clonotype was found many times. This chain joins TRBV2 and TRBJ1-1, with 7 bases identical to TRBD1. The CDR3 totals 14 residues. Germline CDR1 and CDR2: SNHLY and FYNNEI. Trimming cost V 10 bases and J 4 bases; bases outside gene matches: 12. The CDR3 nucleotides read TGTGCCATGGACAGGATGGCAGGAGGCACTGAAGCTTTCTTT. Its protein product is CAMDRMAGGTEAFF.

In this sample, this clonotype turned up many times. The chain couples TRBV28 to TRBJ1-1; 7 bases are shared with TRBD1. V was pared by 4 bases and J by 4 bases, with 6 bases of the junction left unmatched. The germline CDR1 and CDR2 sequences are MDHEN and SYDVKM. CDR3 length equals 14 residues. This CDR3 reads CASSYLQGRTEAFF. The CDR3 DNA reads TGTGCCAGCAGTTATTTACAGGGGCGCACTGAAGCTTTCTTT. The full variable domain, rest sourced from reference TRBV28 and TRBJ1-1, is DVKVTQSSRYLVKRTGEKVFLECVQDMDHENMFWYRQDPGLGLRLIYFSYDVKMKEKGDIPEGYSVSREKKERFSLILESASTNQTSMYLCASSYLQGRTEAFFGQGTRLTVV.

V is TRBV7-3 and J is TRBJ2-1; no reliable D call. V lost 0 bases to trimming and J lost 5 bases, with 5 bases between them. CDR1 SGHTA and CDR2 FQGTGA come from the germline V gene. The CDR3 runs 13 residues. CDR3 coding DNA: TGTGCCAGCAGCTTAACGGTGGACAATGAGCAGTTCTTC. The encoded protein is CASSLTVDNEQFF.